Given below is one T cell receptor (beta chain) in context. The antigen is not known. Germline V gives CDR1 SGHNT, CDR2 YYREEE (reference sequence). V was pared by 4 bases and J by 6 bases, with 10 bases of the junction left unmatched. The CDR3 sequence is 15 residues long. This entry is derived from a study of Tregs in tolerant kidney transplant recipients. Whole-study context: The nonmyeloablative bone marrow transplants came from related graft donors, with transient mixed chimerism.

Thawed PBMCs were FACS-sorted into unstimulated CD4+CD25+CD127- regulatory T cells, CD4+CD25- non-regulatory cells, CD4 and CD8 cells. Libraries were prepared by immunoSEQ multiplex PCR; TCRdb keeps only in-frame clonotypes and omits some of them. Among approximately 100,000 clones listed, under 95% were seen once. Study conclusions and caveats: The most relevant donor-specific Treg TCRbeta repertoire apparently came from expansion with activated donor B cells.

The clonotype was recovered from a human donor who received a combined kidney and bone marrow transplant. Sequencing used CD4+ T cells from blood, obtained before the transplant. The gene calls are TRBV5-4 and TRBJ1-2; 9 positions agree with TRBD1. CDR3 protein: CASSAPGQGMDGYTF. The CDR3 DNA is TGTGCCAGCAGCGCCCCGGGACAGGGTATGGATGGCTACACCTTC.